One sample yielded the 6 T cell receptor beta chains listed below, sequenced in a study of shared clonotypes between healthy human individuals. The protocol was immunoSEQ multiplex PCR, while the TCRdb copy is restricted to in-frame clones and leaves out a portion. The sample carries roughly 2.6 million clones, approximately 92% recorded once. Sequenced material: naive CD4+ T cells sorted from blood. Sample subset: CD45RA+ positively selected. The receptors come from a man aged 18-30 years in good health.

This rearrangement joins TRBV30 to TRBJ1-6; D is perhaps TRBD1 (6 bases). Germline V gives CDR1 GTSNPN, CDR2 SVGIG (reference sequence). There are 14 residues in the CDR3. Trimming left V 2 bases short and J 8 bases short, with 13 bases between. CDR3: CAWSFAPGDSPLHF. In nucleotides, the CDR3 is TGTGCCTGGAGTTTCGCCCCAGGGGATTCACCCCTCCACTTT.

V usage is TRBV2 and J usage is TRBJ1-1, with D possibly matching TRBD1 (6 bases). This CDR3 comprises 13 residues. Looked up from germline, CDR1 is SNHLY and CDR2 is FYNNEI. Deletions cut 7 bases from V and 6 bases from J, with 15 bases between. The CDR3 is CASNLQGGAEAFF. As DNA, the CDR3 is TGTGCCAGCAACTTACAGGGTGGAGCTGAAGCTTTCTTT.

The chain couples TRBV27 to TRBJ2-7; D may be TRBD2 (6 bases). The V end was cut by 5 bases, the J end by 0 bases, with 14 bases between. Germline lookup yields CDR1 MNHEY and CDR2 SMNVEV (reference sequence). This CDR3 spans 15 amino acids. The CDR3: CASSLTGTDSYEQYF. The CDR3 DNA is TGTGCCAGCAGTCTTACCGGGACTGACTCCTACGAGCAGTACTTC.

The rearrangement joins TRBV5-1 to TRBJ1-3; no clear D. V gave up 5 bases and J gave up 0 bases, with 12 bases separating them. Germline V lookup: CDR1 SGHRS, CDR2 YFSETQ. CDR3 length: 15 residues. The CDR3 protein is CASSTHGSSGNTIYF. CDR3 DNA: TGCGCCAGCAGTACACACGGAAGCTCTGGAAACACCATATATTTT.

This clone was recorded once. The same CDR3 also results from other DNA sequences found in this sample. This chain connects TRBV5-1 to TRBJ2-2; possible D gene TRBD1, 5 bases. Germline lookup yields CDR1 SGHRS and CDR2 YFSETQ. This CDR3 region has 13 residues. Trimming took off 2 bases at V and 5 bases at J, with 7 bases between the two ends. CDR3 loop: CASSLGDTGELFF. For the CDR3, the DNA is TGCGCCAGCAGCTTAGGGGATACCGGGGAGCTGTTTTTT.

Notes on this clone: Other DNA sequences in this sample translate to the same CDR3. The chain joins TRBV2 to TRBJ1-5, with D hard to call. Germline V CDR1 and CDR2: SNHLY, FYNNEI. With 6 bases removed from V and 1 base from J, the gap between germline ends came to 7 bases. The CDR3 is 13 amino acids. For the CDR3, the DNA is TGTGCCAGCAGCCGGGAGAGCAATCAGCCCCAGCATTTT. This gives the protein CASSRESNQPQHF. Using reference TRBV2 and TRBJ1-5 for the parts outside the CDR3, the full variable domain is EPEVTQTPSHQVTQMGQEVILRCVPISNHLYFYWYRQILGQKVEFLVSFYNNEISEKSEIFDDQFSVERPDGSNFTLKIRSTKLEDSAMYFCASSRESNQPQHFGDGTRLSIL.